This TCR beta chain was documented in a study of shared clonotypes between healthy human individuals. Study-wide context: Sampling drew on donors who were two women and a few men aged 18 to 49. Each donor contributed plates that comprised three CD4 naive, three CD4 memory, two CD8 naive and one CD8 memory. General study findings and limits: Lower generation probabilities were found for non-shared clonotypes than for those shared by all four donors. Naive CD4 clonotypes were shared across a handful of donors at about 5%.

The protocol was immunoSEQ multiplex PCR, while the TCRdb copy is restricted to in-frame clones and leaves out a portion. The top ten clones hold nearly 25% of a sample with approximately 810,000 clones, around 93% of them seen once. Trimming cost V 5 bases and J 0 bases, with 15 bases left between them. The CDR3 sequence is 16 residues long. Per germline, CDR1 MNHEY and CDR2 SMNVEV (reference sequence). As regards this clone: Antigen unknown.

Naive CD8 isolation took CD45RO-negative cells positively selected for CCR7 and excluded terminally differentiated effector memory CD45RA+ cells. The chain couples TRBV27 to TRBJ2-3; possibly TRBD2 for D (6 bases). This receptor was obtained from a man aged 25 to 40 in good health. The sequencing sample was made of naive CD8+ T cells sorted from blood. The CDR3 region is CASSPLADLSTDTQYF. Here the CDR3 DNA reads TGTGCCAGCAGTCCATTAGCGGACCTAAGCACAGATACGCAGTATTTT.